Here is one TCR beta chain with its context. Antigen: not known. Germline is not matched at one junction end, which may reflect a read error. These data are taken from a study of shared clonotypes between healthy human individuals. Findings and limits, study-wide: Represented genetic and exposure-history diversity was restricted by having few donors.

The germline CDR1 and CDR2 sequences are KGHSH and LQKENI. The length of the CDR3 is 15 residues. Tens of thousands of T cell genomes (around 190 ng DNA) went into each sorted-subset replicate. The repertoire was sequenced with immunoSEQ multiplex PCR; TCRdb's copy has only in-frame clones and lacks some. The table lists around 510,000 clones, roughly 95% of them singletons, with 0.05% to 0.08% in the top ten. The sample was naive CD4+ T cells sorted from blood. Specified subset: CD45RA+ positively selected. This receptor was obtained from a woman in her thirties in good health. The chain carries TRBV18 and TRBJ1-4, with a tentative D call TRBD1 (5 bases). CDR3 region: CASSLTVATNEKLFF. In DNA, the CDR3 is TGTGCCAGCTCACTGACAGTGGCAACAAATGAAAAACTGTTTTTT.